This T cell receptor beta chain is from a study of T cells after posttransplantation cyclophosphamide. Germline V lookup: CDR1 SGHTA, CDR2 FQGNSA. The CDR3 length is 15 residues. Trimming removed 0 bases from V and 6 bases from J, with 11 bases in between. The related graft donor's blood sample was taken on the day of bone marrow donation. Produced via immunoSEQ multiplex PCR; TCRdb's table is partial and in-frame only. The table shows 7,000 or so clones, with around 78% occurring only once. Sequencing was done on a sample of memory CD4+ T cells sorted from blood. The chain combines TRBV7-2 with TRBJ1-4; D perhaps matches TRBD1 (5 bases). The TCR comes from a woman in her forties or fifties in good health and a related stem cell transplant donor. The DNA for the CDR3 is TGTGCCAGCAGCTTAGCGCTGGGGGGGGATGAAAAACTGTTTTTT. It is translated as CASSLALGGDEKLFF.